What follows are 15 T cell receptor beta chains derived from one specimen sequenced in a study of cytomegalovirus exposure and HLA in healthy donors. The PCR employed 60 Vbeta primers together with 13 Jbeta primers. The method was immunoSEQ multiplex PCR; TCRdb's version includes in-frame clones alone and lacks a portion of them. The table has approximately 90,000 clones, 75% seen once. The sequenced sample was PBMCs. The receptor source for this set is a man aged 40-49 years in good health and CMV-seronegative.

The chain uses TRBV30 and TRBJ2-3; 9 positions match TRBD2. Germline CDR1 is GTSNPN and CDR2 is SVGIG (reference sequence). CDR3 size: 15 residues. Losses at the gene ends were 1 base for V and 4 bases for J; bases not matched to a gene: 6. CDR3 loop: CAWSGSGSPADTQYF. In DNA form, the CDR3 reads TGTGCCTGGAGTGGTAGCGGGAGCCCTGCAGATACGCAGTATTTT.

The V and J genes are TRBV9 and TRBJ2-5; TRBD2 matches 7 bases. Germline V lookup: CDR1 SGDLS, CDR2 YYNGEE. V lost 2 bases to trimming and J lost 1 base; unmatched junction nucleotides: 5. The CDR3 totals 15 residues. The CDR3 DNA reads TGTGCCAGCAGCGTCAGCGGGGCCTTCCAAGAGACCCAGTACTTC. Protein product: CASSVSGAFQETQYF.

The rearrangement joins TRBV6-5 to TRBJ2-7, with 7 bases that match TRBD2. CDR1 is MNHEY, CDR2 SVGAGI, per germline. This CDR3 is built from 15 residues. Trimming removed 6 bases from V and 0 bases from J; junction bases left unmatched: 8. The CDR3 is CASRSLAEISYEQYF. CDR3 coding DNA: TGTGCCAGCAGATCTCTAGCGGAGATCTCCTACGAGCAGTACTTC.

The chain has TRBV10-1 and TRBJ2-7; TRBD1 agrees at 7 bases. CDR1 and CDR2 from the germline V gene are WNHNN and SYGVQD (reference sequence). Trimming at V came to 5 bases and at J to 1 base, leaving 2 bases not matched to a gene. The CDR3 is made up of 13 amino acids. The CDR3 loop is CASSSGQSYEQYF. The CDR3 coding sequence is TGCGCCAGCAGTTCGGGACAGTCCTACGAGCAGTACTTC.

The rearrangement joins TRBV4-1 to TRBJ2-1; 9 positions agree with TRBD1. This CDR3 contains 13 residues. V trimming: 6 bases; J trimming: 9 bases; junction bases outside the gene matches: 6. Per the germline V gene, CDR1 is MGHRA and CDR2 is YSYEKL. The CDR3, as DNA: TGCGCCAGCAGGGGACAGGGTTCAGGTGAGCAGTTCTTC. This gives the protein CASRGQGSGEQFF.

J is TRBJ2-7 and V is TRBV5-1; D uncertain. The CDR3 is made up of 14 amino acids. CDR1 is SGHRS, CDR2 YFSETQ, per germline. Trimming cost V 0 bases and J 2 bases, with 9 bases left between them. The CDR3 coding sequence is TGCGCCAGCAGCTTGGTTGCGAATACCTACGAGCAGTACTTC. Amino acids: CASSLVANTYEQYF.

In this sample, this clone turned up a few times. The J gene is TRBJ1-1, the V gene TRBV19; no clear D. Germline V gene sequence: CDR1 LNHDA, CDR2 SQIVND (reference sequence). This CDR3 spans 14 amino acids. Trimming left V 4 bases short and J 3 bases short, with 12 bases between. The CDR3 coding sequence is TGTGCCAGTAGTACCCGGGTCTCAGACACTGAAGCTTTCTTT. Protein: CASSTRVSDTEAFF.

This chain joins TRBV19 and TRBJ2-6; maybe TRBD1 (6 bases). CDR1 and CDR2 from the germline V gene are LNHDA and SQIVND (reference sequence). The CDR3 has 15 residues. V was trimmed by 7 bases and J by 0 bases, leaving 10 bases between them. This CDR3 reads CASNGRGSGANVLTF. The CDR3 DNA is TGTGCCAGTAACGGCAGGGGCTCTGGGGCCAACGTCCTGACTTTC.

The rearrangement joins TRBV30 to TRBJ1-1, with 7 bases aligning to TRBD1. Germline CDR1 reads GTSNPN; CDR2 reads SVGIG (reference sequence). There are 17 residues in the CDR3. With V trimmed by 0 bases and J by 0 bases, 10 bases remained unmatched. CDR3 region: CAWSVHWTGRMNTEAFF. The DNA of the CDR3 is TGTGCCTGGAGTGTACATTGGACAGGACGAATGAACACTGAAGCTTTCTTT.

The chain carries TRBV29-1 and TRBJ2-1, with 7 bases identical to TRBD1. Germline V gene lookup returns CDR1 SQVTM and CDR2 ANQGSEA. The CDR3 is 13 amino acids. The junction had 10 bases not matched to a gene; V was cut back by 7 bases and J by 7 bases. The CDR3 sequence is CSGDSVNPNEQFF. Here the CDR3 DNA reads TGCAGCGGGGACAGCGTGAATCCTAATGAGCAGTTCTTC.

This clone showed up just a few times. The CDR3 reads CASIGGSETGELFF. The CDR3 nucleotides read TGCGCCAGCATCGGCGGGAGCGAAACCGGGGAGCTGTTTTTT. The J gene is TRBJ2-2, the V gene TRBV10-1; 7 nucleotides align to TRBD2. J gave up 5 bases and V 7 bases, and 7 bases lay outside the gene matches. This CDR3 has 14 residues. In germline, CDR1 is WNHNN, CDR2 SYGVQD (reference sequence).

The chain couples TRBV27 to TRBJ1-1, with no clear D. The CDR3 is 14 amino acids. Germline values: CDR1 MNHEY, CDR2 SMNVEV (reference sequence). The germline V and J ends were trimmed by 5 bases and 0 bases, with 10 bases remaining between them. The chain's CDR3 is CASSPYNLNTEAFF. Here the CDR3 DNA reads TGTGCCAGCAGTCCGTACAACCTGAACACTGAAGCTTTCTTT.

J is TRBJ1-5 and V is TRBV7-6; 7 bases are shared with TRBD1. The CDR3 is 16 amino acids. Germline-derived CDR1 and CDR2 are SGHVS and FNYEAQ. After removal of 3 bases from V and 0 bases from J, the junction contained 5 bases not matched to a gene. This CDR3 is CASSLGGQYSNQPQHF. CDR3 nucleotide sequence: TGTGCCAGCAGCTTGGGGGGACAGTATAGCAATCAGCCCCAGCATTTT.

The chain recombines TRBV12-5 with TRBJ1-2; perhaps TRBD1 as D (5 bases). This CDR3 is 13 amino acids long. Trimming stripped 2 bases from V and 7 bases from J, with 11 bases between. The germline CDR1 and CDR2 sequences are LGHNT and FRNRAP. The DNA for the CDR3 is TGTGCTAGTGGTTTGATGTCAGGGTCTGGCTACACCTTC. Protein: CASGLMSGSGYTF. The variable domain in full, with the rest retrieved from reference TRBV12-5 and TRBJ1-2, is DARVTQTPRHKVTEMGQEVTMRCQPILGHNTVFWYRQTMMQGLELLAYFRNRAPLDDSGMPKDRFSAEMPDATLATLKIQPSEPRDSAVYFCASGLMSGSGYTFGSGTRLTVV.

In DNA, the CDR3 is TGTGCCTGGAGGCCCTCCGGCGGGAGCTACAATGAGCAGTTCTTC. Encoded protein: CAWRPSGGSYNEQFF. The rearrangement uses TRBV30 and TRBJ2-1; 7 bases line up with TRBD2. Germline V gene lookup returns CDR1 GTSNPN and CDR2 SVGIG (reference sequence). V trimming: 3 bases; J trimming: 3 bases; junction bases outside the gene matches: 8. The CDR3 consists of 15 residues.